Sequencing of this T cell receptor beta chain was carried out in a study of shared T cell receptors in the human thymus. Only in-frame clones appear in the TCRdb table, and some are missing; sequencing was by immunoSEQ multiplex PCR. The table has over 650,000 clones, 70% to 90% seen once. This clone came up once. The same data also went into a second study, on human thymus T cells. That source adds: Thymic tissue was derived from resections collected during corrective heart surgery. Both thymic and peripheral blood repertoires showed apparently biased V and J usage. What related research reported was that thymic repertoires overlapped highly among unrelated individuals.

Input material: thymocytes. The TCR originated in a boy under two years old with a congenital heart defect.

The CDR3 DNA reads TGCGCCAGCAGCTTGTTCCCCGACAGGGGGGAGCAGTACTTC. Protein product: CASSLFPDRGEQYF. The rearrangement uses TRBV5-1 and TRBJ2-7, with 9 bases lining up with TRBD1. Germline V gene sequence: CDR1 SGHRS, CDR2 YFSETQ. The ends lost 1 base at V and 7 bases at J; junction bases unmatched: 6. This CDR3 contains 14 residues.